These 10 T cell receptor beta chains originate from one sample sequenced in a study of breast tumors, draining lymph nodes, adjacent tissues. Samples came from axillary lymph nodes draining the breast cancer. From the multiplex PCR reads, TCRdb called clonotypes with MiXCR, one entry per CDR3 protein. Among about 110,000 distinct CDR3 sequences, 30% were seen once, and the ten largest hold approximately 5.3%. The specimen sequenced was axillary lymph node tissue. These receptors were taken from a female donor with breast cancer. Some clones in this sample may be carry-over from other donors' samples.

Ten or more counts support this clonotype. This chain joins TRBV10-3 and TRBJ2-1, with D maybe TRBD1 (6 bases). Per the germline V gene, CDR1 is ENHRY and CDR2 is SYGVKD. The CDR3 is 14 amino acids. Trimming stripped 6 bases from V and 3 bases from J, with 12 bases between. The CDR3 reads CAISQLQGYNEQFF. The CDR3 nucleotides read TGTGCCATCAGCCAATTACAGGGCTACAATGAGCAGTTCTTC.

This clonotype was detected ten times or more. This sequence joins TRBV29-1 and TRBJ2-1; D unclear. This CDR3 is 13 amino acids long. Trimming took 2 bases from V and 2 from J, leaving 7 bases between them. Germline loops: CDR1 SQVTM, CDR2 ANQGSEA. The CDR3 DNA reads as TGCAGCGTTGAACTGGGTCCCTACAATGAGCAGTTCTTC. It translates to CSVELGPYNEQFF.

This clonotype was seen repeatedly, ten times or more. The chain carries TRBV10-3 and TRBJ2-1; TRBD2 matches 7 bases. The CDR3 length is 15 residues. V lost 4 bases, J lost 8 bases, and 11 bases stayed unmatched. Germline V gene lookup returns CDR1 ENHRY and CDR2 SYGVKD. DNA for the CDR3: TGTGCCATCAGTGCGTCTCCCCGGGGGGTGGATGAGCAGTTCTTC. This sequence encodes CAISASPRGVDEQFF.

This clonotype occurred many times. The chain couples TRBV5-4 to TRBJ2-5; 9 bases match TRBD2. The CDR3 extends over 16 amino acids. With V trimmed by 1 base and J by 1 base, 5 bases remained unmatched. CDR1 and CDR2 (germline): SGHNT, YYREEE (reference sequence). In DNA form, the CDR3 reads TGTGCCAGCAGCTTGATGCTAGCGGGAACCCAAGAGACCCAGTACTTC. This gives the protein CASSLMLAGTQETQYF.

This clonotype was recorded many times. The chain is built from TRBV11-3 and TRBJ2-5; the D is unclear. The CDR3 length is 13 residues. Germline CDR1 reads SGHNT; CDR2 reads YENEEA. V lost 1 base, J lost 1 base, and 4 bases lay in between. The CDR3 region is CASSLGSQETQYF. For the CDR3, the DNA is TGTGCCAGCAGCTTAGGGAGCCAAGAGACCCAGTACTTC.

On this clonotype: One junction end disagrees with the germline gene, perhaps due to a read error. The chain joins TRBV5-6 to TRBJ2-1; D remains ambiguous. CDR3 length: 17 residues. In germline, CDR1 is SGHDT, CDR2 YYEEEE. This CDR3 is CASSLGQSSYSYNVQFF. The CDR3 DNA sequence: TGTGCCAGCAGCTTGGGCCAGTCATCTTACTCCTACAATGTGCAGTTCTTC.

The rearrangement uses TRBV12-3 or TRBV12-4 and TRBJ2-5; D call uncertain. The V and J ends lost 0 bases and 7 bases respectively, with 3 bases between them. CDR3 length: 11 amino acids. CDR3 sequence (DNA): TGTGCCAGCAGTTTAGCGCGGACCCAGTACTTC. Translated: CASSLARTQYF.

This clonotype was detected only a few times. This sequence joins TRBV4-2 and TRBJ1-1; tentative D call: TRBD1 (5 bases). V lost 0 bases and J 1 base, leaving 12 bases between the germline ends. The CDR3 is 16 residues long. Germline CDR1 is LGHNA and CDR2 is YNFKEQ. DNA for the CDR3: TGTGCCAGCAGCCAAGAGGGGCAGATAGGGAACACTGAAGCTTTCTTT. As protein: CASSQEGQIGNTEAFF.

Comment on this clonotype: This clone may be a read error of a much larger clone one base away. This chain uses TRBV25-1 with TRBJ2-3; D may be TRBD2 (5 bases). The germline gives CDR1 MGHDK, CDR2 SYGVNS. With 5 bases removed from V and 2 bases from J, the gap between germline ends came to 20 bases. The CDR3 contains 17 residues. The CDR3 loop reads CASSPGYSQTPTDTQYF. The CDR3 region has the DNA TGTGCCAGCAGTCCGGGGTATAGCCAGACCCCCACAGATACGCAGTATTTT. Looking up the rest from reference TRBV25-1 and TRBJ2-3 gives the full variable domain: EADIYQTPRYLVIGTGKKITLECSQTMGHDKMYWYQQDPGMELHLIHYSYGVNSTEKGDLSSESTVSRIRTEHFPLTLESARPSHTSQYLCASSPGYSQTPTDTQYFGPGTRLTVL.

The chain links TRBV7-3 to TRBJ2-3; TRBD1 agrees at 8 bases. Looked up from germline, CDR1 is SGHTA and CDR2 is FQGTGA. V dropped 2 bases and J dropped 5; count of bases not matched to a gene: 9. The CDR3 totals 16 residues. The CDR3 region is CASSLPPAGGRDTQYF. CDR3 sequence (DNA): TGTGCCAGCAGCTTACCCCCAGCAGGGGGCAGAGATACGCAGTATTTT.